This is a list of T cell receptor beta chains from one sample in a study of T cell repertoires in cytomegalovirus infection. TCRdb reprocessed the reads via MiXCR and lists one record per CDR3 protein. The profile shows about 830,000 distinct CDR3 sequences, roughly 33% of them singletons. Their recognized antigens are unknown. The sequencing here drew on cultured CD8+ T cells from PBMCs, taken from culture after CMV antigen stimulation. The origin of the receptors is a human donor in good health (CMV status not recorded). Some clones in this sample may be carry-over from other donors' samples. CDR3s include the opening cysteine and the closing phenylalanine or tryptophan. Each record gives: clone size, J gene, D gene, V gene, CDR3 protein, CDR3 DNA. A D gene is named only where the DNA matches it firmly. Expanded clones are given a class, and other clones once, few, many or no size at all.

clone size: .
J gene: TRBJ2-7
D gene: TRBD2
V gene: TRBV4-1
CDR3 protein: CASSQEASGTYEQYF
CDR3 DNA: TGCGCCAGCAGCCAAGAAGCTAGCGGTACCTACGAGCAGTACTTC

clone size: .
J gene: TRBJ1-2
D gene: .
V gene: TRBV7-9
CDR3 protein: CASSPSGLENYGYTF
CDR3 DNA: TGTGCCAGCAGCCCTAGCGGGTTGGAGAACTATGGCTACACCTTC

clone size: .
J gene: TRBJ2-7
D gene: .
V gene: TRBV6-6
CDR3 protein: CASRGTQGQGTYEQYF
CDR3 DNA: TGTGCCAGCAGGGGAACACAGGGACAAGGGACCTACGAGCAGTACTTC

clone size: few
J gene: TRBJ2-3
D gene: TRBD1
V gene: TRBV6-2/TRBV6-3
CDR3 protein: CASTRGPDEITDTQYF
CDR3 DNA: TGTGCCAGCACAAGGGGGCCGGACGAGATCACAGATACGCAGTATTTT

clone size: few
J gene: TRBJ1-5
D gene: .
V gene: TRBV4-2
CDR3 protein: CASSQEGHYSNQPQHF
CDR3 DNA: TGTGCCAGCAGCCAAGAGGGCCACTATAGCAATCAGCCCCAGCATTTT

clone size: few
J gene: TRBJ2-4
D gene: TRBD1
V gene: TRBV7-9
CDR3 protein: CASSLQGQGFGNIQYF
CDR3 DNA: TGTGCCAGCAGCTTACAGGGACAGGGATTCGGTAACATTCAGTACTTC

clone size: .
J gene: TRBJ2-5
D gene: TRBD2
V gene: TRBV2
CDR3 protein: CASTAGTGGRETQYF
CDR3 DNA: TGTGCCAGCACGGCTGGGACGGGGGGGCGCGAGACCCAGTACTTC

clone size: .
J gene: TRBJ2-5
D gene: .
V gene: TRBV15
CDR3 protein: CATSRDSGYGRETQYF
CDR3 DNA: TGTGCCACCAGCAGAGATTCCGGGTACGGCCGGGAGACCCAGTACTTC

clone size: few
J gene: TRBJ2-1
D gene: .
V gene: TRBV6-2/TRBV6-3
CDR3 protein: CASSLTGTPYNEQFF
CDR3 DNA: TGTGCCAGCAGTTTAACCGGGACTCCATACAATGAGCAGTTCTTC

clone size: few
J gene: TRBJ1-2
D gene: TRBD1
V gene: TRBV6-1
CDR3 protein: CASNQGAYGYTF
CDR3 DNA: TGTGCCAGCAACCAGGGGGCCTATGGCTACACCTTC

clone size: few
J gene: TRBJ2-1
D gene: .
V gene: TRBV10-3
CDR3 protein: CAISDRPTYNEQFF
CDR3 DNA: TGTGCCATCAGTGACAGGCCTACCTACAATGAGCAGTTCTTC

clone size: .
J gene: TRBJ2-1
D gene: .
V gene: TRBV6-2/TRBV6-3
CDR3 protein: CASSYDRATYNEQFF
CDR3 DNA: TGTGCCAGCAGTTACGACAGAGCAACCTACAATGAGCAGTTCTTC

clone size: few
J gene: TRBJ1-1
D gene: .
V gene: TRBV6-2/TRBV6-3
CDR3 protein: CASSYPGHTEAFF
CDR3 DNA: TGTGCCAGCAGTTATCCCGGACACACTGAAGCTTTCTTT

clone size: .
J gene: TRBJ2-3
D gene: .
V gene: TRBV11-2
CDR3 protein: CASSSRWGNTDTQYF
CDR3 DNA: TGTGCCAGCAGCTCCCGGTGGGGGAACACAGATACGCAGTATTTT

clone size: few
J gene: TRBJ2-2
D gene: .
V gene: TRBV12-3/TRBV12-4
CDR3 protein: CASMELGGATGELFF
CDR3 DNA: TGTGCCAGCATGGAGTTAGGGGGGGCCACCGGGGAGCTGTTTTTT

clone size: few
J gene: TRBJ2-2
D gene: .
V gene: TRBV19
CDR3 protein: CASSIFGNTGELFF
CDR3 DNA: TGTGCCAGTAGTATCTTCGGGAACACCGGGGAGCTGTTTTTT

clone size: many
J gene: TRBJ2-6
D gene: TRBD2
V gene: TRBV19
CDR3 protein: CASSLAGHSGANVLTF
CDR3 DNA: TGTGCCAGTAGCCTAGCGGGACACTCTGGGGCCAACGTCCTGACTTTC

clone size: .
J gene: TRBJ2-3
D gene: .
V gene: TRBV12-3/TRBV12-4
CDR3 protein: CASSLNMYNADTQYF
CDR3 DNA: TGTGCCAGCAGTTTAAATATGTACAACGCAGATACGCAGTATTTT

clone size: few
J gene: TRBJ2-7
D gene: TRBD2
V gene: TRBV6-5
CDR3 protein: CASRLSGGASFYEQYF
CDR3 DNA: TGTGCCAGCAGACTTAGCGGGGGGGCCTCGTTCTACGAGCAGTACTTC

clone size: .
J gene: TRBJ1-1
D gene: .
V gene: TRBV4-1
CDR3 protein: CASSLPRRGGTEAFF
CDR3 DNA: TGCGCCAGCAGCCTTCCCCGAAGGGGTGGAACTGAAGCTTTCTTT

clone size: many
J gene: TRBJ2-1
D gene: TRBD2
V gene: TRBV6-1
CDR3 protein: CASSVKRGRWYEQFF
CDR3 DNA: TGTGCCAGCAGTGTAAAGCGGGGCCGGTGGTATGAGCAGTTCTTC

clone size: .
J gene: TRBJ1-1
D gene: .
V gene: TRBV27
CDR3 protein: CASSFSGFSMNTEAFF
CDR3 DNA: TGTGCCAGCAGTTTCTCAGGTTTTTCCATGAACACTGAAGCTTTCTTT

clone size: .
J gene: TRBJ2-1
D gene: TRBD2
V gene: TRBV2
CDR3 protein: CASSDQRGVNEQFF
CDR3 DNA: TGTGCCAGCAGTGACCAGCGGGGGGTCAATGAGCAGTTCTTC

clone size: many
J gene: TRBJ2-3
D gene: TRBD2
V gene: TRBV7-8
CDR3 protein: CASSFNGGALTDTQYF
CDR3 DNA: TGTGCCAGCAGCTTCAACGGGGGGGCCCTGACAGATACGCAGTATTTT

clone size: .
J gene: TRBJ2-1
D gene: .
V gene: TRBV27
CDR3 protein: CASTPAAGWNNEQFF
CDR3 DNA: TGTGCCAGCACCCCCGCGGCAGGGTGGAACAATGAGCAGTTCTTC

clone size: few
J gene: TRBJ2-3
D gene: .
V gene: TRBV28
CDR3 protein: CASSLGAVTSTDTQYF
CDR3 DNA: TGTGCCAGCAGTTTGGGGGCGGTGACAAGCACAGATACGCAGTATTTT

clone size: .
J gene: TRBJ1-5
D gene: .
V gene: TRBV24-1
CDR3 protein: CATSDAAGYSNQPQHF
CDR3 DNA: TGTGCCACCAGTGATGCGGCAGGGTATAGCAATCAGCCCCAGCATTTT

clone size: few
J gene: TRBJ2-1
D gene: TRBD1
V gene: TRBV2
CDR3 protein: CASSVSFGTGYNEQFF
CDR3 DNA: TGTGCCAGCAGTGTCAGTTTCGGGACAGGATACAATGAGCAGTTCTTC

clone size: few
J gene: TRBJ1-3
D gene: .
V gene: TRBV7-9
CDR3 protein: CASSLLRGSEAGNTIYF
CDR3 DNA: TGTGCCAGCAGCCTCTTGCGAGGAAGTGAGGCTGGAAACACCATATATTTT

clone size: .
J gene: TRBJ2-1
D gene: TRBD2
V gene: TRBV12-3/TRBV12-4
CDR3 protein: CASSLVPAGGLDEQFF
CDR3 DNA: TGTGCCAGCAGTTTAGTCCCAGCGGGGGGCCTCGATGAGCAGTTCTTC

clone size: .
J gene: TRBJ1-1
D gene: .
V gene: TRBV14
CDR3 protein: CASGRGRVNTEAFF
CDR3 DNA: TGTGCCAGCGGTAGGGGCAGGGTGAACACTGAAGCTTTCTTT

clone size: many
J gene: TRBJ2-7
D gene: .
V gene: TRBV27
CDR3 protein: CASSLRASYEQYF
CDR3 DNA: TGTGCCAGCAGTTTAAGGGCCTCCTACGAGCAGTACTTC

clone size: many
J gene: TRBJ1-1
D gene: .
V gene: TRBV20-1
CDR3 protein: CSALSGSLNTEAFF
CDR3 DNA: TGCAGTGCTTTAAGCGGCTCTCTGAACACTGAAGCTTTCTTT

clone size: .
J gene: TRBJ1-2
D gene: .
V gene: TRBV19
CDR3 protein: CASIVSGGPGLGYTF
CDR3 DNA: TGTGCCAGTATTGTAAGCGGCGGCCCTGGGTTAGGCTACACCTTC

clone size: .
J gene: TRBJ1-5
D gene: .
V gene: TRBV19
CDR3 protein: CASSIAVSQPQHF
CDR3 DNA: TGTGCCAGTAGTATTGCGGTTTCCCAGCCCCAGCATTTT

clone size: many
J gene: TRBJ2-1
D gene: TRBD2
V gene: TRBV7-2
CDR3 protein: CASSPGTSGARKTGDEQFF
CDR3 DNA: TGTGCCAGCAGCCCAGGGACTAGCGGGGCCCGTAAGACCGGCGATGAGCAGTTCTTC

clone size: .
J gene: TRBJ1-5
D gene: .
V gene: TRBV9
CDR3 protein: CASSPHLSNQPQHF
CDR3 DNA: TGTGCCAGCAGCCCCCACTTGAGCAATCAGCCCCAGCATTTT

clone size: few
J gene: TRBJ2-1
D gene: TRBD1
V gene: TRBV7-8
CDR3 protein: CASSYTGGGYNEQFF
CDR3 DNA: TGTGCCAGCAGCTACACAGGGGGAGGCTACAATGAGCAGTTCTTC

clone size: few
J gene: TRBJ2-1
D gene: .
V gene: TRBV24-1
CDR3 protein: CATSDSTLANEQFF
CDR3 DNA: TGTGCCACCAGTGATTCTACGCTGGCGAATGAGCAGTTCTTC

clone size: many
J gene: TRBJ2-1
D gene: TRBD1
V gene: TRBV7-2
CDR3 protein: CASSLAWTGGRWDEQFF
CDR3 DNA: TGTGCCAGCAGCTTAGCCTGGACAGGGGGCCGGTGGGATGAGCAGTTCTTC

clone size: few
J gene: TRBJ1-5
D gene: .
V gene: TRBV6-2/TRBV6-3
CDR3 protein: CASRRNSNQPQHF
CDR3 DNA: TGTGCCAGCAGGAGGAATAGCAATCAGCCCCAGCATTTT

clone size: .
J gene: TRBJ2-1
D gene: TRBD2
V gene: TRBV7-9
CDR3 protein: CASSTGGLAQFF
CDR3 DNA: TGTGCCAGCAGCACCGGGGGGTTGGCGCAGTTCTTC

clone size: .
J gene: TRBJ2-6
D gene: .
V gene: TRBV11-3
CDR3 protein: CASSYGEVSNSGANVLTF
CDR3 DNA: TGTGCCAGCAGCTACGGGGAAGTCTCGAACTCTGGGGCCAACGTCCTGACTTTC

clone size: .
J gene: TRBJ1-1
D gene: .
V gene: TRBV7-9
CDR3 protein: CASSLTTGLNTEAFF
CDR3 DNA: TGTGCCAGCAGCCTCACAACAGGGTTGAACACTGAAGCTTTCTTT

clone size: many
J gene: TRBJ1-3
D gene: .
V gene: TRBV7-4
CDR3 protein: CASSPGVSGNTIYF
CDR3 DNA: TGTGCCAGCAGCCCAGGTGTCTCTGGAAACACCATATATTTT

clone size: .
J gene: TRBJ2-5
D gene: .
V gene: TRBV6-2/TRBV6-3
CDR3 protein: CASSHQAQETQYF
CDR3 DNA: TGTGCCAGCAGCCACCAGGCCCAAGAGACCCAGTACTTC